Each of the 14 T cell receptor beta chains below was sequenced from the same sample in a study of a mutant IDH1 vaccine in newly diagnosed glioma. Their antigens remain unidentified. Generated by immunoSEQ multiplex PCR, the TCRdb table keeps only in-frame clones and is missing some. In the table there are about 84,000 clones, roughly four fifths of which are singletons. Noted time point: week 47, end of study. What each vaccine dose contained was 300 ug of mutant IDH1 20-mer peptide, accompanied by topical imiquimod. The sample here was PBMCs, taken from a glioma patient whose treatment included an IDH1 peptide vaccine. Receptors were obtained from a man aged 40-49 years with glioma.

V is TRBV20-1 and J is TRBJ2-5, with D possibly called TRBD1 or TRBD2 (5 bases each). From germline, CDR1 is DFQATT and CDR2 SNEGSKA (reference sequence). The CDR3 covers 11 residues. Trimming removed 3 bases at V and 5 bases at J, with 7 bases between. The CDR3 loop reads CSASGDETQYF. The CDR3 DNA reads TGCAGTGCTAGTGGGGACGAGACCCAGTACTTC.

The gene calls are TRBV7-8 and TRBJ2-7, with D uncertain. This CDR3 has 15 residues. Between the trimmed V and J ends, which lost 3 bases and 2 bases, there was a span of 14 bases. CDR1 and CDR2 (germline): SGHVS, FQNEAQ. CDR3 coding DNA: TGTGCCAGCAGCTTCGGTCCAGGCCTCACCTACGAGCAGTACTTC. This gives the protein CASSFGPGLTYEQYF.

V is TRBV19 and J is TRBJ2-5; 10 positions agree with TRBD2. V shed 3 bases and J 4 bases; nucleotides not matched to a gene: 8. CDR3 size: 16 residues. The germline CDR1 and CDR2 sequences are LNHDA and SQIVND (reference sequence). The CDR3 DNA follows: TGTGCCAGTAGTATCCGAAGCGGGGGGGCCCGAGAGACCCAGTACTTC. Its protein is CASSIRSGGARETQYF.

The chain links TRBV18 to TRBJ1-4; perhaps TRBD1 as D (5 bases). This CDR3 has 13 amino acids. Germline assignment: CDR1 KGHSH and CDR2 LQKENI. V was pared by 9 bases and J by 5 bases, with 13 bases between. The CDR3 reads CASWGRENEKLFF. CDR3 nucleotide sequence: TGTGCCAGTTGGGGACGGGAGAATGAAAAACTGTTTTTT.

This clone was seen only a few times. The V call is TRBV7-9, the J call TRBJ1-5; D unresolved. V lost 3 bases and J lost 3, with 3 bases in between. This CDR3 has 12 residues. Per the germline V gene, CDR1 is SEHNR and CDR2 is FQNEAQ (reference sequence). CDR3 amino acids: CASSFDNQPQHF. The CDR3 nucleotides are TGTGCCAGCAGCTTTGACAATCAGCCCCAGCATTTT.

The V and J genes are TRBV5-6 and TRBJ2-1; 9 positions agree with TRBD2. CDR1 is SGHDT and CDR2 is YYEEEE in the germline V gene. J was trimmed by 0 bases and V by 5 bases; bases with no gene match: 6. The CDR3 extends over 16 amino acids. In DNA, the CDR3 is TGTGCCAGCAGACTACTTAGCGGGAGCTCCTACAATGAGCAGTTCTTC. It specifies CASRLLSGSSYNEQFF.

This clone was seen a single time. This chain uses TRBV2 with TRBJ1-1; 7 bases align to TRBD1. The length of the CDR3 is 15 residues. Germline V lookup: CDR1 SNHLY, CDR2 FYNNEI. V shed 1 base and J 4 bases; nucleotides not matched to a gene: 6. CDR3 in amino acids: CASSEGQGVGTEAFF. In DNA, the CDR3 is TGTGCCAGCAGTGAAGGACAGGGCGTCGGCACTGAAGCTTTCTTT.

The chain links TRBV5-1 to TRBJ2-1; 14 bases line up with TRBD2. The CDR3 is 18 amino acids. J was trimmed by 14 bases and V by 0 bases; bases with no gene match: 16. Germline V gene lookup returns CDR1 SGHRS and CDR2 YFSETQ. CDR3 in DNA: TGCGCCAGCAGCTTGGTGGGCAGCCTCGGACTAGCGGGAGGTAGCGAGTTCTTC. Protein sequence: CASSLVGSLGLAGGSEFF.

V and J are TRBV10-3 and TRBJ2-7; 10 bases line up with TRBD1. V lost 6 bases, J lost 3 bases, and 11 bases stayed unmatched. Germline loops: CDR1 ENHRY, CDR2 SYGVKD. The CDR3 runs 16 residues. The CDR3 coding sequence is TGTGCCATCAGCGGACAGACCGGGACAGGGGTCTACGAGCAGTACTTC. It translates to CAISGQTGTGVYEQYF.

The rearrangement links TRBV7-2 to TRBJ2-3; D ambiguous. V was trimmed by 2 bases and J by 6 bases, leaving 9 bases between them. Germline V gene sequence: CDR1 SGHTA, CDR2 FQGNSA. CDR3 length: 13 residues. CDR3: CASSLLGRDTQYF. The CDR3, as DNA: TGTGCCAGCAGCTTACTCGGCCGCGATACGCAGTATTTT. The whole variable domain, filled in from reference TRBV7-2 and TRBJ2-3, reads GAGVSQSPSNKVTEKGKDVELRCDPISGHTALYWYRQSLGQGLEFLIYFQGNSAPDKSGLPSDRFSAERTGGSVSTLTIQRTQQEDSAVYLCASSLLGRDTQYFGPGTRLTVL.

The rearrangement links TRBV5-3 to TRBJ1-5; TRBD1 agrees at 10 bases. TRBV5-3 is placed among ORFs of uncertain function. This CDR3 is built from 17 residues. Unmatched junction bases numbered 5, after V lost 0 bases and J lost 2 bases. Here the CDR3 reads CARSLEGTGACNQPQHF. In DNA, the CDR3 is TGTGCCAGAAGCTTGGAAGGGACAGGGGCCTGCAATCAGCCCCAGCATTTT.

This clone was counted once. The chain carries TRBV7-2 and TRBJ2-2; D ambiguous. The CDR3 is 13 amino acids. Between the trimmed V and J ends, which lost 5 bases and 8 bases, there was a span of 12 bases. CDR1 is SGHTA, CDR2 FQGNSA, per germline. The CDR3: CASSQIKTGELFF. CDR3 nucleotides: TGTGCCAGCAGCCAAATTAAGACAGGGGAGCTGTTTTTT. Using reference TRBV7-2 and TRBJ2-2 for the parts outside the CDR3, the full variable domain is GAGVSQSPSNKVTEKGKDVELRCDPISGHTALYWYRQSLGQGLEFLIYFQGNSAPDKSGLPSDRFSAERTGGSVSTLTIQRTQQEDSAVYLCASSQIKTGELFFGEGSRLTVL.

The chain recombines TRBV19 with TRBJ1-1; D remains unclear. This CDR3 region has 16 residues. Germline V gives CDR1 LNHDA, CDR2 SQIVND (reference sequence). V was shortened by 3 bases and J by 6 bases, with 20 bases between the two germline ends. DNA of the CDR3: TGTGCCAGTAGTATCCTCCGTGGGGAGTGGGCGGCTGAAGCTTTCTTT. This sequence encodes CASSILRGEWAAEAFF.

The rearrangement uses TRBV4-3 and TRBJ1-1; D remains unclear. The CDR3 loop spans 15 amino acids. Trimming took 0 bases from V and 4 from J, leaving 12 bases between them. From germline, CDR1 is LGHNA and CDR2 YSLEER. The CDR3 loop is CASSQDRRLGTEAFF. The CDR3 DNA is TGCGCCAGCAGCCAAGATAGAAGGTTGGGCACTGAAGCTTTCTTT.